This T cell receptor (beta chain) was captured in a study of blood T cell repertoires in COVID-19. Turning to the study itself: Sample material is recorded as cDNA or gDNA derived from T cells, B-cell-depleted T cells, or PBMCs.

The Seattle patients joined while their infection was active and were tracked longitudinally afterward. The repertoire was sequenced with immunoSEQ multiplex PCR; TCRdb's copy has only in-frame clones and lacks some. This sample has under 200,000 clones; approximately 86% occur once, and the top ten carry 0.55% to 0.6%. CDR1 and CDR2 (germline): SEHNR, FQNEAQ (reference sequence). V dropped 6 bases and J dropped 9 bases, with 21 bases sitting between them. The CDR3 contains 14 residues. The gene calls are TRBV7-9 and TRBJ2-7, with D possibly being TRBD2 (5 bases). Material for sequencing was peripheral blood. The sequence derives from a man between 60 and 75 years old with COVID-19, enrolled during active disease. The chain's CDR3 is CASSPEGLGLVQYF. The CDR3 DNA sequence: TGTGCCAGCAGTCCCGAGGGTCTTGGGCTTGTGCAGTACTTC.